This TCR beta chain was identified during a study of cytomegalovirus exposure and HLA in healthy donors. On the study more broadly: Later, an analysis reported that the roughly 120 validation repertoires had used the same platform as the approximately 660 first-cohort repertoires. Study-level results: The study found most TCR sequences rare, yet found some public TCRs in many donors. The study recorded around 160 TCR beta chains that were cytomegalovirus-associated.

Per the germline V gene, CDR1 is LNHDA and CDR2 is SQIVND (reference sequence). This CDR3 contains 13 residues. Trimming removed 7 bases from V and 2 bases from J, with 12 bases in between. This clone has more than one count but fewer than ten. Its antigen is not known. The protocol was immunoSEQ multiplex PCR, while the TCRdb copy is restricted to in-frame clones and leaves out a portion. The sample lists 100,000 to 150,000 clones, roughly 89% occurring once. V is TRBV19 and J is TRBJ2-7; a weak D match, TRBD2 (6 bases). The specimen was PBMCs. The clonotype originates from a young woman in good health and CMV-seronegative. CDR3 DNA: TGTGCCAGTATGGAGGGCAGCACCTACGAGCAGTACTTC. It yields the protein CASMEGSTYEQYF.